Given below is one TCR beta chain in context. This entry comes from a study of cytomegalovirus exposure and HLA in healthy donors. Study details: There were 117 million unique TCR beta sequences, drawn from roughly 200 million T cells, in an earlier analysis.

The CDR3 loop spans 15 amino acids. Trimming cost V 0 bases and J 4 bases; bases outside gene matches: 4. CDR1 SGDLS and CDR2 YYNGEE come from the germline V gene. The PCR was carried out with 60 Vbeta primers and 13 Jbeta primers. The assay was immunoSEQ multiplex PCR, and TCRdb's table has in-frame clones only and misses some. In the table there are 100,000 to 150,000 clones, 79% of which are singletons. The chain uses TRBV9 and TRBJ2-7; 10 positions match TRBD2. The sequence was collected from a male donor in good health and CMV-seronegative. Sequencing used PBMCs. Written as DNA, the CDR3 is TGTGCCAGCAGCGTAGCGGGTAGCGGGGGGTACGAGCAGTACTTC. It yields the protein CASSVAGSGGYEQYF.